The following is a T cell receptor beta chain sequence with its context. Sequenced by immunoSEQ multiplex PCR; TCRdb stores in-frame clones only, minus some. Altogether about 56,000 clones are present, 90% to 95% being singletons, with the ten largest covering 2.5% to 4%. These data are taken from a study of technical replicates of blood from a handful of donors. CDR3 length equals 14 residues. The sequence was collected from a human donor in good health. Some clones in this sample may be carry-over from other donors' samples. This chain joins TRBV12-1 and TRBJ1-5; the D call TRBD1 from the table was never checked on the DNA. TRBV12-1 corresponds to a pseudogene. Material: PBMCs. The CDR3 nucleotides are TGTGCCAGCAGCCCCCGGGACAGGTTACAGCCCCAGCATTTT. It is translated as CASSPRDRLQPQHF.